This TCR beta chain was sequenced in a study of blood T cell repertoires in acute mononucleosis (dated by TCRdb to about 2020). Regarding the study in general: Convalescent samples were collected 5 to 8 months after the acute presentation, representing the memory response. The mean blood EBV load was 3.5 to 4 log10 genome copies per million B cells in acute infection and about 2.5 at convalescence.

The table lists this clone with a few counts. No base-level quality is on record; no much larger clone is a single base apart. Total RNA from at least 9,500 sorted tetramer+ CD8 T cells was reverse transcribed into cDNA for TCR profiling. CDR3 regions were amplified by PCR with primers annealing to V and J regions, adding unique molecular identifiers to track templates. TCRalpha and TCRbeta chains were profiled using the immunoSEQ platform, including its sequencing and error-correction standards. The source study handled its data this way. Clonal copy numbers were corrected for sequencing and PCR errors, and CDR3s were defined according to IMGT conventions. Analysis was limited to productive rearrangements and used immunoSEQ Analyzer versions 2.0 and 3.0, and gene-pairing frequencies were further processed in Microsoft Excel. Circos plots were used to visualize V-J pairings, and MEME together with a custom motifSearch program was used to find CDR3 motifs. The OLGA algorithm was used to calculate the probability of generation of TCR sequences. Clonotypes seen at both visits were designated persistent, clonotypes seen only acutely were designated nonpersistent, and clonotypes seen only at convalescence were designated de novo. A public TCR was defined as an amino acid clonotype used by more than one donor. In its TCRdb copy, this immuneACCESS table keeps in-frame sequences only and misses some clones. Where compared with another copy, unresolved V genes explain less than half of these, and the others have no known cause. V and J calls and clone size are as listed in that table; D and trimming were resolved from the DNA. Here the sample has 1,500 to 2,000 clones; 20% to 25% occur a single time. The leading ten clones occupy roughly 26% of the sample.

The junction carries 18 bases between V and J, which are trimmed by 8 bases and 4 bases respectively. From its cysteine to its phenylalanine, the CDR3 spans 14 amino acids. Of the read, only the CDR3 DNA is kept; its 42 bases are in frame from base 1. Reading the germline V gene gives CDR1 MGHRA and CDR2 YSYEKL. In the paper's terms, the time point label means: convalescence about 6 months (5-8 months) after acute presentation (visit 7). The study tracked CD8 T cell responses to two immunodominant EBV epitopes, BRLF1 109 (YVL-BR) and BMLF1 280 (GLC-BM), over primary infection. A positive serum heterophile antibody test together with EBV viral capsid antigen-specific IgM pointed to primary EBV infection. Total CD8 T cells were first enriched from PBMCs by magnetic positive selection (MACS). A FACSAria III was used to sort live CD3+ CD8+ tetramer+ cells to a purity above 85%. Cells were sorted with a PE-conjugated tetramer loaded with the BRLF1 109-117 peptide. Directly ex vivo after tetramer sorting, the TCR repertoires of EBV epitope-specific CD8 T cells were deep-sequenced at acute infection and at convalescence. Donors were three people aged roughly 18 to 30 with clinical acute infectious mononucleosis and laboratory evidence of primary EBV infection. Heparinized peripheral blood was drawn at clinical presentation with mononucleosis symptoms and again about 6 months later. Ficoll-Paque density gradient centrifugation was used to isolate PBMCs.

Results and caveats for the whole study, not just this receptor: With only a few donors in the cohort, group averages were based on very few individuals. Only about 10% of unique acute clonotypes persisted into convalescence, yet these made up most of the response; new diverse de novo clonotypes seemingly replaced the rest. Because only a fraction of each donor's blood was analyzed, sampling error might partly explain the low overlap between acute and convalescent clonotypes. In TCR repertoire selection for BRLF1 (YVL-BR), TCRalpha CDR3 motifs had a dominant role, while TCRbeta had a minimal role.

The TCR comes from a woman aged 18-29 years with infectious mononucleosis caused by EBV. The chain employs TRBV4-1 and TRBJ2-7; TRBD1 is perhaps the D gene, given 6 matching bases. This sample comprised EBV YVL epitope tetramer+ CD8+ T cells sorted from PBMCs, obtained during convalescence from infectious mononucleosis. Interpreted using the paper, the cell subset or site label stands for: CD8 T cells binding a tetramer with EBV BRLF1 109-117 peptide (YVL-BR). The DNA is as follows: TGCGCCAGCCAAGAAGGACAGCTCTCGTACGAGCAGTACTTC. This is translated as CASQEGQLSYEQYF.